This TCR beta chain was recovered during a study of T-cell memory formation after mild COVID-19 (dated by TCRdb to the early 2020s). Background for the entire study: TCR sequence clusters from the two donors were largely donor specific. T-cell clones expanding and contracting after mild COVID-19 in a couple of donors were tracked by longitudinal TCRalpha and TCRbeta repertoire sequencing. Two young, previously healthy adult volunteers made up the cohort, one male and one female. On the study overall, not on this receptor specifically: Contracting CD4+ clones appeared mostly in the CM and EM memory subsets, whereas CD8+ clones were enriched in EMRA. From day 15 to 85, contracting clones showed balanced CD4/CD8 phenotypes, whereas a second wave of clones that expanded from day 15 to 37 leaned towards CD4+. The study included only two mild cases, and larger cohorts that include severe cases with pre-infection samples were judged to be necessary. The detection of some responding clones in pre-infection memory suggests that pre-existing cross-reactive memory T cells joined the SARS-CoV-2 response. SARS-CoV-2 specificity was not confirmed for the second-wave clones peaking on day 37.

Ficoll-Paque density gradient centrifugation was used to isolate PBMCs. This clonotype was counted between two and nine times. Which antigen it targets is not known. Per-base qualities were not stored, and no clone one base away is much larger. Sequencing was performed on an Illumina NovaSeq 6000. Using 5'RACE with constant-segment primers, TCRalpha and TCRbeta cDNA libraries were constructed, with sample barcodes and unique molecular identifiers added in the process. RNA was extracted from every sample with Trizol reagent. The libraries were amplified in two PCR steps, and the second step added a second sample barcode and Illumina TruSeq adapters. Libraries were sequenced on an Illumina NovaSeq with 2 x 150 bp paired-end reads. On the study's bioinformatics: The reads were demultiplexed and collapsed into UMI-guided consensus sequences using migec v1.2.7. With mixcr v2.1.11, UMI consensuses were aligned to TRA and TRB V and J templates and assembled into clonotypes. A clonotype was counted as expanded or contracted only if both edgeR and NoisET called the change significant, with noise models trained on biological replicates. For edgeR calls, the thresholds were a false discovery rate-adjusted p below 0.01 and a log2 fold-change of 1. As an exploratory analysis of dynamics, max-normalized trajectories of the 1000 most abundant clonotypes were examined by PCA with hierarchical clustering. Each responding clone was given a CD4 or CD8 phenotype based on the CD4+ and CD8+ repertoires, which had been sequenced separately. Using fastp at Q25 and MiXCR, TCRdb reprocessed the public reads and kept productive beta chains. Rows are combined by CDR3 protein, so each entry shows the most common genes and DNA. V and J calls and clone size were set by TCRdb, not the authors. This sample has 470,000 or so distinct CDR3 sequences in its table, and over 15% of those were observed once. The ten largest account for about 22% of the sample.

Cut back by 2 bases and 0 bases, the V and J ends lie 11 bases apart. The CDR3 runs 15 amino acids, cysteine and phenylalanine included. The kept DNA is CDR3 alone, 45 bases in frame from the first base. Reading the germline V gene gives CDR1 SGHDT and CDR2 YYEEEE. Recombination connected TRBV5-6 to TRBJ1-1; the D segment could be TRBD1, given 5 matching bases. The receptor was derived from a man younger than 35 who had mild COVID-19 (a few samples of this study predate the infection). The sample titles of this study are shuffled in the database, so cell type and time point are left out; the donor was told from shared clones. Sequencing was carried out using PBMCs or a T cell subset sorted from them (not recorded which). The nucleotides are TGTGCCAGCAGCTTTCGAAGGGGTATGAACACTGAAGCTTTCTTT. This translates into CASSFRRGMNTEAFF.